The 6 T cell receptor beta chains in this list originate from one sample, sequenced in a study of CD8 T cells in ankylosing spondylitis. No antigens are known for them. MiXCR was run by TCRdb on the 5' RACE reads, yielding one entry per CDR3 protein. The profile shows some 450,000 distinct CDR3 sequences, 15% to 20% of them singletons. Study-wide results and caveats: A TCR beta motif made of fewer than 10 highly homologous variants seemed typical of ankylosing spondylitis blood.

Source material: blood, either unsorted or a sorted T cell fraction (not recorded which). Every receptor here comes from a male donor with ankylosing spondylitis.

The chain combines TRBV6-5 with TRBJ2-3, with D perhaps TRBD2 (5 bases). CDR1 and CDR2 (germline): MNHEY, SVGAGI. The CDR3 is made up of 15 amino acids. V lost 2 bases to trimming and J lost 3 bases, with 12 bases between them. The CDR3 here is CASSYPPRGTDTQYF. For the CDR3, the DNA is TGTGCCAGCAGTTACCCCCCTCGGGGAACAGATACGCAGTATTTT.

The gene calls are TRBV5-1 and TRBJ2-7; no reliable D call. CDR1 and CDR2 (germline): SGHRS, YFSETQ. The length of the CDR3 is 16 residues. Trimming removed 0 bases from V and 2 bases from J, with 15 bases in between. CDR3: CASSLGLAEPTYEQYF. CDR3 nucleotide sequence: TGCGCCAGCAGCTTGGGCCTGGCAGAACCCACCTACGAGCAGTACTTC.

This clonotype was seen a few times. The chain has TRBV29-1 and TRBJ2-3, with D tentatively TRBD1 (6 bases). The V end was cut by 6 bases, the J end by 5 bases, with 18 bases between. The CDR3 consists of 14 residues. Germline V lookup: CDR1 SQVTM, CDR2 ANQGSEA. The chain's CDR3 is CSVGAYTPLDTQYF. In DNA form, the CDR3 reads TGCAGCGTGGGGGCCTACACGCCTTTAGATACGCAGTATTTT.

This clonotype was seen a handful of times. V usage is TRBV5-6 and J usage is TRBJ1-6, with TRBD1 matching 8 bases. V lost 1 base and J lost 6; bases outside the gene matches: 6. The CDR3 contains 16 residues. The germline V gene has CDR1 SGHDT and CDR2 YYEEEE. The CDR3 DNA reads TGTGCCAGCAGCTTGAGGCCGGGACAGGCTAATTCACCCCTCCACTTT. This encodes CASSLRPGQANSPLHF.

A few counts support this clonotype. The CDR3, as DNA: TGCAGTGCTGCCAGAGCGGGGGGCCGGGAAGATACGCAGTATTTT. The encoded protein is CSAARAGGREDTQYF. V gene TRBV20-1 combines with J gene TRBJ2-3, with 9 bases identical to TRBD2. The CDR3 is 15 amino acids. V shed 5 bases, J shed 5 bases, and the junction held 11 bases outside the gene matches. CDR1 DFQATT and CDR2 SNEGSKA come from the germline V gene (reference sequence).

The rearrangement joins TRBV5-1 to TRBJ1-1, with 7 bases identical to TRBD1. This CDR3 region has 16 residues. Germline loops: CDR1 SGHRS, CDR2 YFSETQ. The trim removed 4 bases at V and 4 bases at J, leaving 13 bases unmatched. The CDR3 reads CASSPRAGGSSTEAFF. The CDR3 DNA is TGCGCCAGCAGCCCCCGGGCAGGGGGGAGTAGCACTGAAGCTTTCTTT.